This entry lists 2 T cell receptor beta chains sequenced from one sample in a study of shared clonotypes between healthy human individuals. TCRdb keeps only in-frame clones here, not all; method: immunoSEQ multiplex PCR. The sample lists more than 2 million clones; 90% to 95% were seen once. The specimen was naive CD4+ T cells sorted from blood. Subset in this sample: CD45RA+ positively selected. The receptor source for this set is a man aged 18 to 29 in good health.

This chain links TRBV2 with TRBJ1-6, with TRBD1 as a possible D gene (6 bases). Germline assignment: CDR1 SNHLY and CDR2 FYNNEI. The CDR3 loop spans 14 amino acids. Trimming pared 5 bases from V and 6 bases from J, leaving 11 bases between. The CDR3 DNA is TGTGCCAGCAGTCTGGGGGGGCCTAATTCACCCCTCCACTTT. This codes for CASSLGGPNSPLHF.

This chain connects TRBV5-1 to TRBJ2-2; 7 bases agree with TRBD2. This CDR3 is built from 13 residues. Germline CDR1 is SGHRS and CDR2 is YFSETQ. The V and J ends lost 7 bases and 2 bases, in that order; junction bases with no gene match: 2. This CDR3 is CASLAENTGELFF. CDR3 bases: TGCGCCAGCCTAGCGGAAAACACCGGGGAGCTGTTTTTT.